The 9 T cell receptor beta chains in this list originate from one sample, sequenced in a study of blood T cell repertoires in COVID-19. Sequenced by immunoSEQ multiplex PCR; TCRdb stores in-frame clones only, minus some. The sample has approximately 66,000 clones; approximately 89% are singletons. Sequencing was carried out using peripheral blood. The source is a man aged 60-69 years with acute or convalescent COVID-19.

V is TRBV29-1 and J is TRBJ1-2; D is perhaps TRBD1 (5 bases). The CDR3 extends over 12 amino acids. Germline V CDR1 and CDR2: SQVTM, ANQGSEA. Deletions cut 6 bases from V and 4 bases from J, with 12 bases between. This CDR3 is CSVDRDFYGYTF. In nucleotides, the CDR3 is TGCAGCGTAGACCGGGACTTCTATGGCTACACCTTC.

The rearrangement links TRBV12-5 to TRBJ2-5, with 11 positions matching TRBD1. The CDR3 runs to 16 residues. J gave up 3 bases and V 1 base, and 4 bases lay outside the gene matches. Germline V gene lookup returns CDR1 LGHNT and CDR2 FRNRAP. The CDR3 spells CASGLDWTGGEETQYF. The CDR3 coding sequence is TGTGCTAGTGGTTTGGATTGGACAGGGGGCGAAGAGACCCAGTACTTC.

This clone was seen a few times. V gene TRBV4-3 combines with J gene TRBJ1-5, with a weak D call TRBD1 (6 bases). V was trimmed by 0 bases and J by 6 bases, leaving 12 bases between them. The CDR3 is made up of 15 amino acids. Germline-derived CDR1 and CDR2 are LGHNA and YSLEER. CDR3 in DNA: TGCGCCAGCAGCCAAGATTTTGGGGGCGGTCAGCCCCAGCATTTT. Translating gives CASSQDFGGGQPQHF.

The CDR3 is CASAGANNEKLFF. The CDR3 bases are TGTGCCAGCGCAGGGGCTAATAATGAAAAACTGTTTTTT. The rearrangement links TRBV5-5 to TRBJ1-4, with D possibly matching TRBD1 (6 bases). Between the trimmed V and J ends, which lost 7 bases and 4 bases, there was a span of 11 bases. Germline-derived CDR1 and CDR2 are SGHKS and YYEKEE (reference sequence). The CDR3 is 13 amino acids.

This clone was seen once. The chain combines TRBV5-1 with TRBJ2-3, with a tentative D call TRBD1 (6 bases). The CDR3 totals 15 residues. With 7 bases removed from V and 0 bases from J, the gap between germline ends came to 15 bases. Looked up from germline, CDR1 is SGHRS and CDR2 is YFSETQ. The CDR3 DNA is TGCGCCAGCCGCCTACAGGGAACTAGCACAGATACGCAGTATTTT. It yields the protein CASRLQGTSTDTQYF.

The chain joins TRBV19 to TRBJ1-1; D is possibly TRBD1 (6 bases). Germline CDR1 and CDR2: LNHDA and SQIVND (reference sequence). This CDR3 has 18 amino acids. Trimming removed 5 bases from V and 4 bases from J, with 26 bases in between. The CDR3 loop reads CASSGSGQIHTAGTEAFF. DNA for the CDR3: TGTGCCAGTAGTGGGAGCGGACAGATCCACACGGCCGGCACTGAAGCTTTCTTT.

J is TRBJ2-3 and V is TRBV18; weak D call: TRBD1 (5 bases). V dropped 8 bases and J dropped 3 bases, with 6 bases sitting between them. Germline V gene sequence: CDR1 KGHSH, CDR2 LQKENI. CDR3 length equals 11 residues. The CDR3 reads CASGATDTQYF. In DNA form, the CDR3 reads TGTGCCAGCGGGGCGACAGATACGCAGTATTTT.

The chain recombines TRBV13 with TRBJ2-1, with 8 bases lining up with TRBD1. Germline loops: CDR1 PRHDT, CDR2 FYEKMQ (reference sequence). The V gene end was trimmed by 3 bases and the J gene end by 5 bases; junction bases not matched to a gene: 9. The CDR3 covers 16 residues. The CDR3 coding sequence is TGTGCCAGCAGCTTTATGGTGACAGGGGTTAACAATGAGCAGTTCTTC. This encodes CASSFMVTGVNNEQFF.

The chain employs TRBV4-2 and TRBJ2-5, with a tentative D call TRBD2 (7 bases). The germline V gene encodes CDR1 LGHNA and CDR2 YNFKEQ. CDR3 length: 17 residues. With 4 bases removed from V and 2 bases from J, the gap between germline ends came to 20 bases. CDR3: CASSPLLGEGGQETQYF. CDR3 coding DNA: TGTGCCAGCAGCCCCCTACTCGGGGAGGGGGGGCAAGAGACCCAGTACTTC.